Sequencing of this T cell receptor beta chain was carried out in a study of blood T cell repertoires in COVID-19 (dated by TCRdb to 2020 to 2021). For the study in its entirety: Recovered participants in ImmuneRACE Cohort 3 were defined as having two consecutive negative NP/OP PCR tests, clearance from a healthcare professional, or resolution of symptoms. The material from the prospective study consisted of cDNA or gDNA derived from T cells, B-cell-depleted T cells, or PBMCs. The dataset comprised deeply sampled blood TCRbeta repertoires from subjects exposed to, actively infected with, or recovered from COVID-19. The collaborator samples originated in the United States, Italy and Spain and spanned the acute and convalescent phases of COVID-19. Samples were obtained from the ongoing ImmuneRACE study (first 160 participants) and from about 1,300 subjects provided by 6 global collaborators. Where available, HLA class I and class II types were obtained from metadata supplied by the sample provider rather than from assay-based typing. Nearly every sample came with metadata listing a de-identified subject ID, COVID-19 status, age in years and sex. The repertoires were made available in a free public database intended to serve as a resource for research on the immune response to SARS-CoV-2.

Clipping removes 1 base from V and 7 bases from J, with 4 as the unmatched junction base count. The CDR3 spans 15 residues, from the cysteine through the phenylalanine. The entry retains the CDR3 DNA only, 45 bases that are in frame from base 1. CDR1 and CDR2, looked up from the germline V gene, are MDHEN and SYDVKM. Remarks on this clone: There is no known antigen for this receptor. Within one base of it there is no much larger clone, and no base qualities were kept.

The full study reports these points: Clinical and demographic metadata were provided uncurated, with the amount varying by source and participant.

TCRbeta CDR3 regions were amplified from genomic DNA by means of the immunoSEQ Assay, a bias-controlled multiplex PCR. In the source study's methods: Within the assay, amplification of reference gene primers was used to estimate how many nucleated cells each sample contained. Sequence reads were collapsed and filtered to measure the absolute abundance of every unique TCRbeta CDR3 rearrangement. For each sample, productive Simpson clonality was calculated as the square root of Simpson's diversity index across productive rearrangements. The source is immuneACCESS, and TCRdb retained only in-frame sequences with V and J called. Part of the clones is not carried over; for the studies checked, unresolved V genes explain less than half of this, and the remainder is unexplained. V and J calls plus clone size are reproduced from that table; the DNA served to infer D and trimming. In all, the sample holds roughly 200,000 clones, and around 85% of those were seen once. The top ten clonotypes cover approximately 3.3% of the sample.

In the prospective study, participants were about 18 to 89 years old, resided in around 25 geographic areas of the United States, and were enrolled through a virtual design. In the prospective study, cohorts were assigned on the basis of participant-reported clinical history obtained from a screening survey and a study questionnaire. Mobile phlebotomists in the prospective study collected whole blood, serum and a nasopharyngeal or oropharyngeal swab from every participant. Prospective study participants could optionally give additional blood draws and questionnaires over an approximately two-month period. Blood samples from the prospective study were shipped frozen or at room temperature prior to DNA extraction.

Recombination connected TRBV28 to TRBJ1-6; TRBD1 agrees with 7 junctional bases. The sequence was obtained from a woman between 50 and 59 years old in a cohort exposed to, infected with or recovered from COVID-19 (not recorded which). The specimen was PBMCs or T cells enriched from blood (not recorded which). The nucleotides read TGTGCCAGCAGTTTATCCGGGACAGAGAATTCACCCCTCCACTTT. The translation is CASSLSGTENSPLHF. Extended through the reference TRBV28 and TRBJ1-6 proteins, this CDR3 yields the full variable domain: DVKVTQSSRYLVKRTGEKVFLECVQDMDHENMFWYRQDPGLGLRLIYFSYDVKMKEKGDIPEGYSVSREKKERFSLILESASTNQTSMYLCASSLSGTENSPLHFGNGTRLTVT.